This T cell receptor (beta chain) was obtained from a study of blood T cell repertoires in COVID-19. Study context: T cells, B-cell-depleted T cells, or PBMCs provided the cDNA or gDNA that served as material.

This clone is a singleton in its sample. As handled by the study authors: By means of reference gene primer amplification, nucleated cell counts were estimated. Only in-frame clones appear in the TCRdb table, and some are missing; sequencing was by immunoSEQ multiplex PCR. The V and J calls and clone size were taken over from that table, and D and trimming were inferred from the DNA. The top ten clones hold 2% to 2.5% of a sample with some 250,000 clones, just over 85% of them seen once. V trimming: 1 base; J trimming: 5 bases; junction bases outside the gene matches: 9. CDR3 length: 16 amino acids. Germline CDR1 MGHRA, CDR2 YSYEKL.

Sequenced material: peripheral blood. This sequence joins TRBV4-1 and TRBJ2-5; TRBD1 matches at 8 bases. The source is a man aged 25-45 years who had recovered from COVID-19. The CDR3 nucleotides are TGCGCCAGCAGCCAAGTCCTGGCAGGGGGCTCGGAGACCCAGTACTTC. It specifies CASSQVLAGGSETQYF.